This T cell receptor (beta chain) was sequenced during a study of PD-L1 blockade in urothelial cancer (dated by TCRdb to 2016 to 2017). In the study overall: All patients started therapy in about 2014 and received atezolizumab 1,200 mg intravenously every 3 weeks. Pretreatment blood TCR-seq was available for 30 or so patients, at least one posttreatment blood collection was obtained for approximately 25 patients, and tumor TCR-seq was available for approximately 25 patients. Pretreatment tumor samples, along with matched peripheral blood collected serially before and after atezolizumab treatment, underwent TCR sequencing. Blood samples were analyzed at two time points: 3 weeks after treatment start (second dose) and 6 weeks after treatment start. In the same patients who had TCR sequencing, pretreatment tumors also underwent whole exome sequencing and RNA sequencing. Durable clinical benefit was defined as progression-free survival longer than 6 months, and TCR features were also tested against progression-free and overall survival. An exploratory multi-omic analysis was conducted of the somatic, immune and clinical correlates of response to PD-L1 blockade with atezolizumab in urothelial cancer. Blood samples yielded a median of around 150,000 T cells and roughly 83,000 unique TCRs, with median clonality approximately 0.08. An ECOG performance status of 0 or 1 was recorded for the patients, and 0 to 3 prior chemotherapy regimens had been received by the patients. Nine patients achieved durable clinical benefit and around 19 did not. About 90% of the 29 patients were identified as males with urothelial cancer of bladder origin, and a prior smoking history was reported by 18 of 29 patients.

The sample's time point label is to be understood as: pretreatment peripheral blood. A total of some 30 patients with locally advanced or metastatic urothelial carcinoma, treated at Memorial Sloan Kettering on a trial protocol, made up the cohort. Peripheral blood mononuclear cells were collected pretreatment and during treatment, with between 1 and 8 total time points obtained per patient. The Qiagen DNeasy Blood extraction kit was used to purify genomic DNA from total PBMCs and tumor samples. Collected pretreatment and during treatment, PBMCs were isolated and stored as previously described. Each PCR received spiked-in synthetic TCR analog templates so that absolute template abundance could be estimated from read counts. TCRbeta CDR3 regions were amplified from genomic DNA with bias-controlled V and J gene primers using the immunoSEQ assay. Sequencing of rearranged TCRbeta segments was performed at approximately 20X coverage. In the source study's methods: Sequencing errors were corrected by clustering, and CDR3s were annotated against IMGT so that V, D and J genes could be assigned. Out-of-frame and stop-codon sequences were excluded, and only productive TCRbeta rearrangements were used in downstream analyses. To compute clonality, Shannon entropy was normalized by the log of the number of unique productive sequences and then subtracted from one. Fisher's exact test with Benjamini-Hochberg correction, at a threshold of adjusted p below 0.01, was used to find clones that differed between time points or between blood and tumor. Drawn from immuneACCESS, this table holds only the in-frame rearrangements with V and J called that TCRdb kept. Clones are partly lost; checked studies trace under half to an unresolved V gene and leave the rest unexplained. V, J and clone size derive from that table, while D and trimming were established from the DNA sequence. This sample lists under 95,000 clones; more than 75% were detected once. Together, the top ten hold roughly 14% of the sample.

Results the study describes overall, beyond this receptor: Patients with durable benefit showed greater expansion of tumor-associated TCR clones in peripheral blood 3 weeks after starting treatment (n ≈ 21, p = 0.022). A pretreatment peripheral blood TCR clonality below the median was linked to improved progression-free and overall survival. Small sample size (n ≈ 28) and many exploratory analyses mean the results are intended to be hypothesis-generating.

Its CDR3 holds 14 amino acids, cysteine through phenylalanine. The kept DNA is CDR3 alone, 42 bases in frame from the first base. The germline V end is reduced by 5 bases and the J end by 5 bases; junction bases left unmatched: 5. As encoded in the germline V gene (reference sequence), CDR1 is LNHDA while CDR2 is SQIVND. In regard to this clone: Its antigen remains unidentified. Base qualities are missing; no much larger clone stands one base away.

The sequence links TRBV19 to TRBJ1-2; 10 junctional bases match TRBD1. The specimen was PBMCs, collected around atezolizumab (anti-PD-L1) treatment. This receptor was identified in a man in his sixties with urothelial cancer. The CDR3 is CASSAGQGSYGYTF. The DNA is as follows: TGTGCCAGTAGTGCGGGACAGGGGAGTTATGGCTACACCTTC.